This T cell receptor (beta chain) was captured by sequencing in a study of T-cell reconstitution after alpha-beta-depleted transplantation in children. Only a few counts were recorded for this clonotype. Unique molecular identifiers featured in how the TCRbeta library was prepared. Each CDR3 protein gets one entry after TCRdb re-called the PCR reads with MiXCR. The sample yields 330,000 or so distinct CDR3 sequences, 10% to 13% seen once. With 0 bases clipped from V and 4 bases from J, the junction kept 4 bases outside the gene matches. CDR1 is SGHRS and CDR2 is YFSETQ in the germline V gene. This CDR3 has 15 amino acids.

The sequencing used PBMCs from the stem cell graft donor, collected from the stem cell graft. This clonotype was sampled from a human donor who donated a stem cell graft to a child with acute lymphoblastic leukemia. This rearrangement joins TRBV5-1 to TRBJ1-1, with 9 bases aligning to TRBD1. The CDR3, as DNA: TGCGCCAGCAGCTTGGAGGGACAGGGTAGCACTGAAGCTTTCTTT. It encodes CASSLEGQGSTEAFF.